This is a list of T cell receptor beta chains from one sample in a study of immune evolution from preneoplasia to lung adenocarcinoma. The table came from immunoSEQ multiplex PCR; TCRdb's copy has only in-frame clones and leaves some out. This sample yields 3,500 to 4,500 clones, of which 75% to 85% are seen a single time; 12% belongs to the top ten. The sequenced sample was FFPE lung adenocarcinoma in situ tissue. All receptors derive from a person aged 60-79 years with lung adenocarcinoma. Both conserved end residues are part of each CDR3. A D gene is named only where the DNA matches it firmly. Only some rows state a clone size, as once, few, many or a class for expanded clones.

TRBJ2-5	TRBV7-2	TRBD2	.	TGTGCCAGCAGCTTAACGGGGGGGGAGACCCAGTACTTC	CASSLTGGETQYF
TRBJ1-2	TRBV7-2	TRBD1	.	TGTGCCAGCAGCTTAGCAGACAGGGCTCATGGCTACACCTTC	CASSLADRAHGYTF
TRBJ1-4	TRBV11-2	.	.	TGTGCCAGCAGCCGAGGGTCTGGTAATGAAAAACTGTTTTTT	CASSRGSGNEKLFF
TRBJ2-1	TRBV10-1	.	once	TGCGCCAGCAGTGAGTCAACATCTAGCGTTAGGAATGAGCAGTTCTTC	CASSESTSSVRNEQFF
TRBJ1-4	TRBV30	.	.	TGTGCCTGGAGATCTCAGGGGGAAAAACTGTTTTTT	CAWRSQGEKLFF
TRBJ1-2	TRBV27	TRBD1	.	TGTGCCAGCAGTTTTACAGGGGACTCCTATAACTATGGCTACACCTTC	CASSFTGDSYNYGYTF
TRBJ1-2	TRBV5-1	.	.	TGCGCCAGCAGCTCCCTCCTGGGAAGCGCGGGAGACTATGGCTACACCTTC	CASSSLLGSAGDYGYTF
TRBJ1-3	TRBV5-5	.	.	TGTGCCAGCAGCTTGGATCGGACAGCTGGAAACACCATATATTTT	CASSLDRTAGNTIYF
TRBJ2-5	TRBV10-3	.	few	TGTGCCATCAGTGAGTCGAGAGGTAGGGAGACCCAGTACTTC	CAISESRGRETQYF
TRBJ2-7	TRBV7-2	TRBD2	once	TGTGCCAGCAGCTTCTTTAGCGGGGCAGCCTACGAGCAGTACTTC	CASSFFSGAAYEQYF
TRBJ2-2	TRBV13	.	.	TGTGCCAGCAGAAAAGAGGGAGGTTCCGGGGAGCTGTTTTTT	CASRKEGGSGELFF
TRBJ1-5	TRBV6-1	.	.	TGTGCCAGCAGTGAAACCCCGGACAGAGCCCAGCCCCAGCATTTT	CASSETPDRAQPQHF
TRBJ2-7	TRBV29-1	.	.	TGCAGCGTTAGGGTGATCGGGTACGAGCAGTACTTC	CSVRVIGYEQYF
TRBJ2-1	TRBV5-1	.	.	TGCGCCAGCAGCTTGGGGTTTAACAATGAGCAGTTCTTC	CASSLGFNNEQFF
TRBJ2-2	TRBV27	TRBD1	.	TGTGCCAGCAGTACTACAGGGGGGATAGGCGGGGAGCTGTTTTTT	CASSTTGGIGGELFF
TRBJ2-7	TRBV11-2	.	few	TGTGCCAGCAGCTCAACAACAGGGAAGCAGTACTTC	CASSSTTGKQYF
TRBJ2-5	TRBV7-2	.	.	TGTGCCAGCAGCCCCGCCGGGGCCGTAGAGACCCAGTACTTC	CASSPAGAVETQYF
TRBJ1-5	TRBV28	.	few	TGTGCCAGCAGTTTATTGCAGGTTGGGGAGCCCCAGCATTTT	CASSLLQVGEPQHF
TRBJ1-4	TRBV5-1	TRBD1	.	TGCGCCAGCAGCCTACAAACAGGGGTTAACGAAAAACTGTTTTTT	CASSLQTGVNEKLFF
TRBJ2-3	TRBV5-1	TRBD2	.	TGCGCCAGCAGCTTGGATACAGCGGGGAGAGGGGATACGCAGTATTTT	CASSLDTAGRGDTQYF
TRBJ1-1	TRBV19	.	.	TGTGCCAGTAAAGGTTCGGGACGGATGCCGAACACTGAAGCTTTCTTT	CASKGSGRMPNTEAFF
TRBJ2-5	TRBV5-1	.	.	TGCGCCAGCAGCCTCATGGCGGGGGCAGAGACCCAGTACTTC	CASSLMAGAETQYF
TRBJ1-2	TRBV28	.	.	TGTGCCAGCAGTTTAGTAATGGGACAAGCGAAGGAGGACTATGGCTACACCTTC	CASSLVMGQAKEDYGYTF
TRBJ2-3	TRBV2	.	.	TGTGCCAGCAGTGGAAGAAGAGATACGCAGTATTTT	CASSGRRDTQYF
TRBJ2-7	TRBV19	.	.	TGTGCCAGTAGTATAGTCGGAGCGGGCGGAGGTGAGCAGTACTTC	CASSIVGAGGGEQYF
TRBJ2-5	TRBV11-1	.	once	TGTGCCAGCAGCTTCTGGGGCGGGGAGACCCAGTACTTC	CASSFWGGETQYF
TRBJ1-6	TRBV6-5	.	.	TGTGCCAGCAGGCCGGGGCAGCTCTATAATTCACCCCTCCACTTT	CASRPGQLYNSPLHF
TRBJ1-2	TRBV18	.	.	TGTGCCAGCTCACCACTCCCGGGGGCGGAGTACTATGGCTACACCTTC	CASSPLPGAEYYGYTF
TRBJ1-2	TRBV12-2	.	.	TGTGCAAGTCGCTTATGGGCGCAGAGACAGACTAACTATGGCTACACCTTC	CASRLWAQRQTNYGYTF
TRBJ2-1	TRBV4-1	.	.	TGCGCCAGCAGTTGGAGCTCCTACAATGAGCAGTTCTTC	CASSWSSYNEQFF
TRBJ2-1	TRBV4-3	TRBD2	.	TGCGCCAGCAGCCAAGATCCCCCCTCACTAGCGGGGGCGTACAATGAGCAGTTCTTC	CASSQDPPSLAGAYNEQFF
TRBJ1-1	TRBV6-5	.	.	TGTGCCAGCAGTCTAGGGATGAGGATGAACACTGAAGCTTTCTTT	CASSLGMRMNTEAFF
TRBJ2-1	TRBV7-8	.	few	TGTGCCAGCAGCTTACTACAGTCGGACTACAATGAGCAGTTCTTC	CASSLLQSDYNEQFF
TRBJ2-2	TRBV7-9	.	few	TGTGCCAGCAGCGCCAGAGGGGGAGGGCCCCCGAACACCGGGGAGCTGTTTTTT	CASSARGGGPPNTGELFF
TRBJ1-2	TRBV6-6	.	.	TGTGCCAGCATCCTTACCTCAGGTATCGATGGCTACACCTTC	CASILTSGIDGYTF
TRBJ2-3	TRBV2	.	.	TGTGCCAGCAGTGTGGTAAGGGGGAACACAGATACGCAGTATTTT	CASSVVRGNTDTQYF
TRBJ1-2	TRBV5-4	.	once	TGTGCCAGCAGCTTGTCCCCCCGGGGGAACTATGGCTACACCTTC	CASSLSPRGNYGYTF
TRBJ1-4	TRBV5-1	.	.	TGCGCCAGCAGCTTGAATAGGCCCGGAGAAAAACTGTTTTTT	CASSLNRPGEKLFF
TRBJ2-1	TRBV6-5	TRBD1	.	TGTGCCAGCAGTTACAAGGGACAGGCGATCTACAATGAGCAGTTCTTC	CASSYKGQAIYNEQFF
TRBJ1-1	TRBV30	TRBD1	.	TGTGCCTGGAGTAACGGACAGGGAAACACTGAAGCTTTCTTT	CAWSNGQGNTEAFF
TRBJ2-1	TRBV6-5	.	.	TGTGCCAGCAGTTTCAGCCCCGGGACGACAAATGAGCAGTTCTTC	CASSFSPGTTNEQFF
TRBJ1-1	TRBV5-1	.	few	TGCGCCAGCAAGGTCATTATTAACACTGAAGCTTTCTTT	CASKVIINTEAFF
TRBJ2-7	TRBV19	TRBD1	once	TGTGCCAGTAGTATCGACAGGGCTTCCTACGAGCAGTACTTC	CASSIDRASYEQYF
TRBJ1-2	TRBV7-2	TRBD1	once	TGTGCCAGCAGTTTTGGACAGGGGACCTATGGCTACACCTTC	CASSFGQGTYGYTF
TRBJ2-7	TRBV11-2	TRBD2	few	TGTGCCAGCAGCTCGCCGGGACTAGCCTACGAGCAGTACTTC	CASSSPGLAYEQYF
TRBJ2-7	TRBV7-9	.	.	TGTGCCAGCAGACCCGACAGTAATGGGGAGCAGTACTTC	CASRPDSNGEQYF
TRBJ2-3	TRBV5-6	.	.	TGTGCCAGCAGCTTTCGGGGTGGGGCCCCAGATACGCAGTATTTT	CASSFRGGAPDTQYF
TRBJ1-6	TRBV28	TRBD1	.	TGTGCCAGCTACAACCGGGACAGGGGTAATTCACCCCTCCACTTT	CASYNRDRGNSPLHF
TRBJ1-6	TRBV6-1	TRBD1	few	TGTGCCAGCAAGGGGACAGGGTATGGGTCACCCCTCCACTTT	CASKGTGYGSPLHF
TRBJ2-3	TRBV5-1	TRBD1	few	TGCGCCAGCAGCACCAGACAGGGAACAAGCACGCAGTATTTT	CASSTRQGTSTQYF
TRBJ1-1	TRBV6-6	TRBD1	.	TGTGCCAGCACCAGGACAGGGGGCACTGAAGCTTTCTTT	CASTRTGGTEAFF
TRBJ2-3	TRBV7-9	.	once	TGTGCCAGCAGCATGGACATCGGCACAGATACGCAGTATTTT	CASSMDIGTDTQYF